Sequencing of this T cell receptor beta chain was carried out in a study of T cell repertoires in cytomegalovirus infection. This clonotype was seen at least ten times. What it recognizes is unknown. There are 14 residues in the CDR3. Germline V gene sequence: CDR1 SGHVS, CDR2 FQNEAQ. With 3 bases removed from V and 0 bases from J, the gap between germline ends came to 7 bases. TCRdb reprocessed the reads with MiXCR, giving one entry per CDR3 protein. The sample yields a few hundred thousand distinct CDR3 sequences, about 32% seen once. The rearrangement links TRBV7-8 to TRBJ2-3; D is perhaps TRBD2 (6 bases). The receptor was isolated from a human donor in good health (CMV status not recorded). Some clones in this sample may be carry-over from other donors' samples. The sample here was cultured PBMCs, taken from culture after CMV antigen stimulation. This chain's CDR3 is CASSFGTSTDTQYF. DNA of the CDR3: TGTGCCAGCAGCTTCGGGACTAGCACAGATACGCAGTATTTT.